This is a list of T cell receptor beta chains from one sample in a study of shared clonotypes between healthy human individuals. Sequenced by immunoSEQ multiplex PCR; TCRdb stores in-frame clones only, minus some. The sample holds just over 2,000,000 clones; 85% to 95% are singletons and the top ten take about 0.13%. Sequencing was performed on naive CD4+ T cells sorted from blood. These receptors were collected from a man aged 18-30 years in good health. Both conserved end residues are trimmed from each CDR3.

V	J	CDR3
TRBV7-9	TRBJ2-1	ASSPGQGGYNEQF
TRBV30	TRBJ2-1	ACSLAGGIGSYNEQF
TRBV7-9	TRBJ2-7	ASSLAPTGREQY
TRBV7-9	TRBJ1-2	ASSRDTYGYT
TRBV11-2	TRBJ2-3	ASSLWGGGSTDTQY
TRBV30	TRBJ1-1	AWSPSRDTEAF
TRBV4-3	TRBJ2-3	ASSQARPTDTQY
TRBV5-4	TRBJ2-7	ASSSGGKYEQY
TRBV30	TRBJ1-6	ALLIGYNSPLH
TRBV9	TRBJ2-7	ASSAGGSNYEQY
TRBV7-6	TRBJ2-7	ASSSYRSYEQY
TRBV29-1	TRBJ2-7	SVGGSSYEQY
TRBV10-3	TRBJ1-5	ATGQGDQPQH
TRBV6-1	TRBJ2-1	ASSGSGTYYNEQF
TRBV28	TRBJ2-2	ASSSGLAGFPGELF
TRBV7-2	TRBJ2-2	ASSLQGAGTGELF
TRBV19	TRBJ2-2	ASSWRGNGELF
TRBV28	TRBJ1-6	ASSFPTGTSPLH
TRBV7-7	TRBJ2-5	ASSLGARETQY
TRBV28	TRBJ2-7	ASTRVSYEQY
TRBV10-3	TRBJ2-3	AISGGVDTQY
TRBV6-6	TRBJ2-7	ASRPSDASHYEQY
TRBV28	TRBJ2-7	ASSFGTGGGYEQY
TRBV6-5	TRBJ1-2	ASKTGGAYGYT
TRBV2	TRBJ2-7	ASRRTGLYEQY
TRBV7-2	TRBJ2-2	ASSLGASFTGELF
TRBV29-1	TRBJ1-3	SVEAGGNTIY
TRBV28	TRBJ1-1	ASSFIDSEAF
TRBV28	TRBJ2-7	ASIADPLVHRGPYEQY
TRBV4-1	TRBJ1-4	ASSQDSWLRREKLF
TRBV6-5	TRBJ2-1	ASSYPFNREQF